The 10 T cell receptor beta chains given below trace back to one sample, sequenced in a study of graft-versus-host responses after intestinal transplantation (TCRdb year 2021). Reading the label with the study, this specimen's time point is: cells obtained before transplantation from donor or recipient. Libraries were made using the immunoSEQ multiplex PCR assay. TCRdb mirrors the immuneACCESS table, restricted to in-frame sequences. Some clones are absent from its copies; in checked studies, under half trace to an unresolved V gene, and the reason for the others is unknown. Recorded for this sample are 60,000 to 90,000 clones; 90% of them occurred a single time. In total, the top ten clones hold 1.3% of the sample. Their antigens are not known. The sample was unstimulated CD8+ T cells sorted from spleen or lymph node cells, taken before intestinal transplant. The receptors come from a human donor who received an intestinal transplant.

The chain employs TRBV7-2 and TRBJ2-5; 7 nucleotides line up with TRBD2. Germline V gene sequence: CDR1 SGHTA, CDR2 FQGNSA. V dropped 1 base and J dropped 11; count of bases not matched to a gene: 7. This CDR3 has 13 amino acids. This CDR3 is CASSLGLAEPQYF. CDR3 nucleotides: TGTGCCAGCAGCTTAGGACTAGCAGAGCCGCAGTACTTC. The whole variable domain, remainder taken from reference TRBV7-2 and TRBJ2-5, is GAGVSQSPSNKVTEKGKDVELRCDPISGHTALYWYRQSLGQGLEFLIYFQGNSAPDKSGLPSDRFSAERTGGSVSTLTIQRTQQEDSAVYLCASSLGLAEPQYFGPGTRLLVL.

The chain is built from TRBV7-8 and TRBJ1-6; D uncertain. CDR1 and CDR2 from the germline V gene are SGHVS and FQNEAQ. The ends were cut back, 5 bases at V and 8 bases at J, with 13 bases in the middle. The CDR3 extends over 14 amino acids. The chain's CDR3 is CASSQVSSDSPLHF. As DNA, the CDR3 is TGTGCCAGCAGCCAAGTTAGTAGTGATTCACCCCTCCACTTT.

The rearrangement joins TRBV7-8 to TRBJ2-1, with D unclear. The CDR3 spans 13 residues. V was cut by 1 base and J by 7 bases, with 8 bases left in between. Per the germline V gene, CDR1 is SGHVS and CDR2 is FQNEAQ. The CDR3 coding sequence is TGTGCCAGCAGCTTAGATGGCGGTAATGAGCAGTTCTTC. Its protein product is CASSLDGGNEQFF.

The rearrangement uses TRBV29-1 and TRBJ1-2, with 10 bases fitting TRBD1. CDR3 size: 14 residues. The germline V gene encodes CDR1 SQVTM and CDR2 ANQGSEA. The junction had 5 bases not matched to a gene; V was cut back by 3 bases and J by 4 bases. The CDR3 sequence is CSVDDGTGAYGYTF. Here the CDR3 DNA reads TGCAGCGTTGACGACGGGACAGGGGCCTATGGCTACACCTTC.

The rearrangement joins TRBV29-1 to TRBJ1-2; D gene unclear. Trimming stripped 1 base from V and 5 bases from J, with 17 bases between. The CDR3 length is 15 residues. Germline values: CDR1 SQVTM, CDR2 ANQGSEA. The CDR3 bases are TGCAGCGTTGAAGCCACCCCGGGGATATCTTATGGCTACACCTTC. Amino acid sequence: CSVEATPGISYGYTF.

The chain joins TRBV7-3 to TRBJ1-2; 11 bases align to TRBD1. The CDR3 length is 14 residues. The germline CDR1 and CDR2 sequences are SGHTA and FQGTGA. Trimming cost V 2 bases and J 4 bases; bases outside gene matches: 0. DNA for the CDR3: TGTGCCAGCAGCTTAGGGACAGGGGGCTATGGCTACACCTTC. It specifies CASSLGTGGYGYTF.

The chain employs TRBV9 and TRBJ1-2, with 9 bases identical to TRBD1. The J segment lost 5 bases and the V segment lost 3 bases, leaving 8 bases of the junction unmatched. The germline V gene has CDR1 SGDLS and CDR2 YYNGEE. This CDR3 is 15 amino acids long. CDR3 amino acids: CASSAPLTGGYGYTF. The CDR3 coding sequence is TGTGCCAGCAGCGCCCCCTTGACAGGGGGGTATGGCTACACCTTC.

The rearrangement uses TRBV5-4 and TRBJ1-1; possibly TRBD1 for D (5 bases). Per the germline V gene, CDR1 is SGHNT and CDR2 is YYREEE (reference sequence). This CDR3 has 15 residues. Trimming removed 2 bases at V and 0 bases at J, with 11 bases between. CDR3 residues: CASSFPGVMNTEAFF. The CDR3 nucleotides are TGTGCCAGCAGCTTTCCGGGGGTAATGAACACTGAAGCTTTCTTT.

V and J are TRBV27 and TRBJ1-5; weak D call: TRBD1 (5 bases). Looked up from germline, CDR1 is MNHEY and CDR2 is SMNVEV (reference sequence). V gave up 6 bases and J gave up 3 bases, with 12 bases separating them. CDR3 size: 14 residues. The CDR3 nucleotides read TGTGCCAGCAGAGACAGCACCTTCAATCAGCCCCAGCATTTT. Its protein is CASRDSTFNQPQHF.

V gene TRBV2 combines with J gene TRBJ2-3; 10 bases agree with TRBD1. This CDR3 has 15 residues. Germline V gene data show CDR1 as SNHLY and CDR2 as FYNNEI. V lost 7 bases and J lost 2; bases outside the gene matches: 6. CDR3 in DNA: TGTGCCAGCATACGGACAGGGGGATCCACAGATACGCAGTATTTT. Its translation: CASIRTGGSTDTQYF.